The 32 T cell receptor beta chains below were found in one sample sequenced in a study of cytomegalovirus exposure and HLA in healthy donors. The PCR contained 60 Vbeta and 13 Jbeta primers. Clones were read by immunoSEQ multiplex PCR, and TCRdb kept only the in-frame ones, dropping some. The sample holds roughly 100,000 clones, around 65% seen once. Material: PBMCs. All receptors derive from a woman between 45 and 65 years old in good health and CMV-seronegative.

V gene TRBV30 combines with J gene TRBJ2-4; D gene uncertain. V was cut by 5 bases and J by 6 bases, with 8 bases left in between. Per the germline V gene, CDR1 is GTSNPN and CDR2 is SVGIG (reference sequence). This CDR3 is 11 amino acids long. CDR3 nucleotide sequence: TGTGCCTGGGGGCCCGGAAACATTCAGTACTTC. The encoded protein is CAWGPGNIQYF.

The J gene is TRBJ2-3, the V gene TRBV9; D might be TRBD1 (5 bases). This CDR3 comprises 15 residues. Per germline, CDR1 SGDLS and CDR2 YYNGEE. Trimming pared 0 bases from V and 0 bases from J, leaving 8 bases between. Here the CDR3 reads CASSVGGVSTDTQYF. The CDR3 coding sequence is TGTGCCAGCAGCGTAGGGGGCGTTAGCACAGATACGCAGTATTTT.

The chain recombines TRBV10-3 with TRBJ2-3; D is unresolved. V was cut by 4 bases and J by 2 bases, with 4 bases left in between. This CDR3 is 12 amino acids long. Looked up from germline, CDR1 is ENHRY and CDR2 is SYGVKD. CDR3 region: CAISAITDTQYF. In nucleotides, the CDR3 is TGTGCCATCAGTGCCATCACAGATACGCAGTATTTT.

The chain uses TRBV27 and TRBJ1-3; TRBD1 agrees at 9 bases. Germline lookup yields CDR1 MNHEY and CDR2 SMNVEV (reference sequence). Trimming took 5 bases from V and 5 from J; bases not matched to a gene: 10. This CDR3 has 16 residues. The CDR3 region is CASSPWPGQGRNTIYF. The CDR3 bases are TGTGCCAGCAGTCCTTGGCCCGGACAGGGGAGAAACACCATATATTTT.

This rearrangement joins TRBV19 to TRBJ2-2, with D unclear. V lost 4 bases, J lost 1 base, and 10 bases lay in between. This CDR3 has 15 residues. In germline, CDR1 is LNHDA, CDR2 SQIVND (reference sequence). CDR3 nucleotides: TGTGCCAGTAGTAGACACGTGGAGAACACCGGGGAGCTGTTTTTT. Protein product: CASSRHVENTGELFF.

CDR3 bases: TGTGCCAGCAGCTCGTATCTTACGGATGGCTACACCTTC. Encoded protein: CASSSYLTDGYTF. The chain is built from TRBV5-4 and TRBJ1-2; D is ambiguous. The V and J ends lost 3 bases and 6 bases respectively, with 12 bases between them. This CDR3 has 13 residues. Germline V gives CDR1 SGHNT, CDR2 YYREEE (reference sequence).

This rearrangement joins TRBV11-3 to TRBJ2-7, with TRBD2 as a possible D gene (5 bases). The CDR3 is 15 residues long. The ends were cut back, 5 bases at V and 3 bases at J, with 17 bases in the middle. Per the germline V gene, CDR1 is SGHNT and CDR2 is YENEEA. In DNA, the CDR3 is TGTGCCAGCAGCATAAGGCAATTAAGCGGCTACGAGCAGTACTTC. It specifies CASSIRQLSGYEQYF. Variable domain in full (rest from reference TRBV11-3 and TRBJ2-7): EAGVVQSPRYKIIEKKQPVAFWCNPISGHNTLYWYLQNLGQGPELLIRYENEEAVDDSQLPKDRFSAERLKGVDSTLKIQPAELGDSAVYLCASSIRQLSGYEQYFGPGTRLTVT.

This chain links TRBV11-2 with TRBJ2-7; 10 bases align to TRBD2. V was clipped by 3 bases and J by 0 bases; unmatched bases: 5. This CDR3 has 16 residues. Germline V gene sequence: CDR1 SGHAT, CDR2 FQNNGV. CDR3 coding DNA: TGTGCCAGCAGCTTCCGGACTAGCGGATACTCCTACGAGCAGTACTTC. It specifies CASSFRTSGYSYEQYF.

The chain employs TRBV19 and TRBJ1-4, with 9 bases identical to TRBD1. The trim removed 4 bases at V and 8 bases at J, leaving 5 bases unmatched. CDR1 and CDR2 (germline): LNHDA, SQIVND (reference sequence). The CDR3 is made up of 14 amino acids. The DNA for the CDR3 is TGTGCCAGTAGTACCTACAGGGGGCGAGAAAAACTGTTTTTT. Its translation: CASSTYRGREKLFF.

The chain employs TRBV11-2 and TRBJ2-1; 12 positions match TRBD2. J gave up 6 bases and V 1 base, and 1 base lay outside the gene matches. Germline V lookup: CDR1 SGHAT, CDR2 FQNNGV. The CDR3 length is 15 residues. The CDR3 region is CASSLALAGGNEQFF. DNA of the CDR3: TGTGCCAGCAGCTTAGCACTAGCGGGAGGCAATGAGCAGTTCTTC.

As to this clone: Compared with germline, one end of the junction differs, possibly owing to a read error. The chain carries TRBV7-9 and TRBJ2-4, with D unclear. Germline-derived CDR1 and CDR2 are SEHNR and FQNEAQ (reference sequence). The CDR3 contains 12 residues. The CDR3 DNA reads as TGTTCCAGCAGCCTTTACGGAAACATTCAGTACTTC. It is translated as CSSSLYGNIQYF.

The CDR3 region is CASSDPREQFF. The CDR3 bases are TGTGCCAGCAGTGATCCGCGGGAGCAGTTCTTC. The rearrangement links TRBV2 to TRBJ2-1; no definite D call. Germline V CDR1 and CDR2: SNHLY, FYNNEI. The CDR3 contains 11 residues. Trimming removed 3 bases at V and 10 bases at J, with 7 bases between.

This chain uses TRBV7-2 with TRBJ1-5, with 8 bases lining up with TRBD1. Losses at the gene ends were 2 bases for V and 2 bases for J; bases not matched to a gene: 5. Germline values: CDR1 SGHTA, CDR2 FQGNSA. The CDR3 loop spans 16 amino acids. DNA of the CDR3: TGTGCCAGCAGCTTATTTCCGGGACAGGGCAATCAGCCCCAGCATTTT. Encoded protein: CASSLFPGQGNQPQHF.

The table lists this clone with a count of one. The CDR3 DNA reads as TGTGCCAGCAGTTACGACACCCTCTTATATGGCTACACCTTC. As protein: CASSYDTLLYGYTF. This chain links TRBV6-5 with TRBJ1-2; no clear D. CDR1 MNHEY and CDR2 SVGAGI come from the germline V gene. Between the trimmed V and J ends, which lost 2 bases and 5 bases, there was a span of 12 bases. This CDR3 region has 14 residues.

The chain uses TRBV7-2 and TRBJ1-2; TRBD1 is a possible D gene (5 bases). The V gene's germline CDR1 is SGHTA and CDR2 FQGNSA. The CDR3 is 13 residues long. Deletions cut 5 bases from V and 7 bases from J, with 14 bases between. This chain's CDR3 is CASSPGQVGGYTF. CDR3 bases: TGTGCCAGCAGCCCCGGACAAGTCGGTGGCTACACCTTC.

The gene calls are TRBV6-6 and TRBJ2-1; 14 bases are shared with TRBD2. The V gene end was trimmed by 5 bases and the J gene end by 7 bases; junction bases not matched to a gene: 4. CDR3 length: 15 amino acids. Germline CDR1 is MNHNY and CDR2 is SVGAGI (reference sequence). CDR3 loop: CASSPGTSGRNEQFF. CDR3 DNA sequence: TGTGCCAGCAGTCCCGGGACTAGCGGGAGAAATGAGCAGTTCTTC.

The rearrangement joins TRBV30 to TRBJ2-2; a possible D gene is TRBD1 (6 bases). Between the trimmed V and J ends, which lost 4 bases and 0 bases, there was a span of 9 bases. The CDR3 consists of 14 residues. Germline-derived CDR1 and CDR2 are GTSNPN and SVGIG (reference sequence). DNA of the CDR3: TGTGCCTGGACAAGGGGGACGAACACCGGGGAGCTGTTTTTT. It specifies CAWTRGTNTGELFF.

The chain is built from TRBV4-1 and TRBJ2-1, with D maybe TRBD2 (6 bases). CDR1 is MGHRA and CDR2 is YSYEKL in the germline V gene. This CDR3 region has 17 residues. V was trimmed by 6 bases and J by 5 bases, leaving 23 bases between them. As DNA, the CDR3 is TGCGCCAGCAGATTCACCTACGGGGGAGGCGGGAACAATGAGCAGTTCTTC. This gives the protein CASRFTYGGGGNNEQFF.

The CDR3 loop reads CASSLSIRPGVFYEQYF. The CDR3 nucleotides read TGTGCCAGCAGCCTGAGCATCCGTCCAGGGGTCTTCTACGAGCAGTACTTC. The chain has TRBV7-9 and TRBJ2-7; weak D call: TRBD1 (6 bases). CDR1 is SEHNR and CDR2 is FQNEAQ in the germline V gene (reference sequence). Trimming shortened V by 5 bases and J by 3 bases, and 23 bases separated the two germline ends. CDR3 length: 17 amino acids.

The CDR3 DNA reads as TGCAGCGTTGAAGCAAAGGGCGGGAGGGCGGACGAGCAGTACTTC. This translates into CSVEAKGGRADEQYF. The V and J genes are TRBV29-1 and TRBJ2-7; 9 bases match TRBD2. Germline CDR1 SQVTM, CDR2 ANQGSEA. The CDR3 length is 15 residues. The ends lost 1 base at V and 5 bases at J; junction bases unmatched: 9.

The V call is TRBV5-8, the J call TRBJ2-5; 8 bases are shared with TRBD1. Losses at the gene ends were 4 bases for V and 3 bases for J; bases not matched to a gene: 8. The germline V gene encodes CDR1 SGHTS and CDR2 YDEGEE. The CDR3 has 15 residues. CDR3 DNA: TGTGCCAGCAGCCTTACGACAGGGGCTAAAGAGACCCAGTACTTC. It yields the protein CASSLTTGAKETQYF.

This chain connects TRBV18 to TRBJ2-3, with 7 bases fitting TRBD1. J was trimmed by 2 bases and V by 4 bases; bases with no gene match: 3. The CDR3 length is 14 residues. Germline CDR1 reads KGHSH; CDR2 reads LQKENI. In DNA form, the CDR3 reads TGTGCCAGCTCACGCCAGGGGGTCACAGATACGCAGTATTTT. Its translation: CASSRQGVTDTQYF.

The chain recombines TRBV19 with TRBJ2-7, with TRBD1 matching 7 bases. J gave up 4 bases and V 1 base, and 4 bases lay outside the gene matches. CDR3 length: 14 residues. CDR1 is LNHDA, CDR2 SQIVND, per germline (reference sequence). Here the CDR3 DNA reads TGTGCCAGTAGTATAGGACAGGGCGTTTACGAGCAGTACTTC. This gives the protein CASSIGQGVYEQYF.

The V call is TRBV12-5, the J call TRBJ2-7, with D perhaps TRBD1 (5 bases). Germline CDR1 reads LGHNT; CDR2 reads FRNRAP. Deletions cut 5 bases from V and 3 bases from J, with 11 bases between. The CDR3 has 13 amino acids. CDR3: CASGPDILYEQYF. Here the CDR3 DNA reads TGTGCTAGTGGTCCGGACATACTCTACGAGCAGTACTTC.

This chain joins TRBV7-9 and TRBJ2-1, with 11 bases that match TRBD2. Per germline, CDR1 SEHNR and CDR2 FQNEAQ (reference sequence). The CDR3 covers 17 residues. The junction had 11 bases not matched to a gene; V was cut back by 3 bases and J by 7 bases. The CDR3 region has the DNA TGTGCCAGCAGCTTTGGACCCACTAGCGGGAGTTTGAATGAGCAGTTCTTC. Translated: CASSFGPTSGSLNEQFF.

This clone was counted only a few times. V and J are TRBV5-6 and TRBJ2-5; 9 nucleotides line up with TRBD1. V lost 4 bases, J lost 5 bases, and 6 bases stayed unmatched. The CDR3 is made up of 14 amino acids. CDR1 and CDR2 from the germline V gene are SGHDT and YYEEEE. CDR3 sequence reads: CASSLGTGRETQYF. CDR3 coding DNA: TGTGCCAGCAGCCTCGGGACAGGGCGGGAGACCCAGTACTTC.

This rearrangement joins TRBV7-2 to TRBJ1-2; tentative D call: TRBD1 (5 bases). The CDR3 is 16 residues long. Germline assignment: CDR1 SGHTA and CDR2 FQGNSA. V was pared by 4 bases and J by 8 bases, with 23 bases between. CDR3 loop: CASSSIPRDSRVGYTF. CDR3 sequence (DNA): TGTGCCAGCAGCTCTATACCACGGGACTCTAGGGTCGGCTACACCTTC.

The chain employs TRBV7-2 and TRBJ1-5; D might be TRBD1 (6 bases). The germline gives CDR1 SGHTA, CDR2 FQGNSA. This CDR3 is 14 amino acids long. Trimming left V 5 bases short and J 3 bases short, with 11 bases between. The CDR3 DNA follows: TGTGCCAGCAGCCTGGGACAATTCAATCAGCCCCAGCATTTT. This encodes CASSLGQFNQPQHF.

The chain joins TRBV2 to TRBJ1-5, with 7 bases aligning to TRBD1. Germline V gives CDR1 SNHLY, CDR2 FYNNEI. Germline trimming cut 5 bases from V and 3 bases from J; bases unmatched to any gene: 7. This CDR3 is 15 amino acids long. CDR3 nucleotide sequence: TGTGCCAGCAGTTGGGACAGTTCTTTCAATCAGCCCCAGCATTTT. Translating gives CASSWDSSFNQPQHF.

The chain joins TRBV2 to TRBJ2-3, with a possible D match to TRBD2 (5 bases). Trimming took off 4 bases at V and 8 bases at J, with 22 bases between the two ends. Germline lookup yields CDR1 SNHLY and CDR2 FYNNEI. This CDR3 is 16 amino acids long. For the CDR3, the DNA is TGTGCCAGCAGTGGGGCGGGCGCGGCCTTGCTAGGTACGCAGTATTTT. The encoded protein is CASSGAGAALLGTQYF.

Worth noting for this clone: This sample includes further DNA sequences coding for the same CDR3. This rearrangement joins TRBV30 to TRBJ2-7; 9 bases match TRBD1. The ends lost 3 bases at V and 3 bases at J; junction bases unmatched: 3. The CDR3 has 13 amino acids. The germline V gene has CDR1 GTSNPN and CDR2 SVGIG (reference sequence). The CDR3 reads CAWRGQGNYEQYF. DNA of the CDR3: TGTGCCTGGAGGGGACAGGGAAACTACGAGCAGTACTTC.

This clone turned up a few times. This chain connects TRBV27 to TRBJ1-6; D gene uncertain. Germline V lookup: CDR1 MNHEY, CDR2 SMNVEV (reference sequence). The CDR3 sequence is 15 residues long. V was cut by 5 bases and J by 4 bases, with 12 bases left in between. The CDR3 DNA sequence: TGTGCCAGCAGTACCCTCACAGTATATAATTCACCCCTCCACTTT. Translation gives CASSTLTVYNSPLHF.